This entry lists 25 T cell receptor beta chains sequenced from one sample in a study of T cells in Graves' hyperthyroidism and ophthalmopathy. Amplified TCR beta CDR3 regions came from RNA transcripts. Primed by the HTBI set, a first-round RT-PCR was run on the TCR CDR3. TCRdb independently ran MiXCR on the multiplex PCR reads; one entry per CDR3 protein. The sample lists about 500,000 distinct CDR3 sequences; 15% to 20% were seen once. Sequences were obtained from blood. The receptors here all came from a woman in her twenties or thirties with Graves' ophthalmopathy.

The chain carries TRBV7-9 and TRBJ2-3; 11 nucleotides align to TRBD2. Germline V gives CDR1 SEHNR, CDR2 FQNEAQ (reference sequence). The length of the CDR3 is 16 residues. V dropped 2 bases and J dropped 4; count of bases not matched to a gene: 5. DNA of the CDR3: TGTGCCAGCAGCTTACCACTAGCGGGAGTAGCAGATACGCAGTATTTT. Encoded protein: CASSLPLAGVADTQYF.

There are many counts of this clonotype. The V and J genes are TRBV20-1 and TRBJ2-3; 10 bases are a match to TRBD2. CDR3 length: 14 residues. CDR1 and CDR2 (germline): DFQATT, SNEGSKA (reference sequence). V shed 5 bases and J 5 bases; nucleotides not matched to a gene: 7. The CDR3 loop is CSAYGTSVVDTQYF. The CDR3, as DNA: TGCAGTGCTTACGGGACTAGCGTAGTAGATACGCAGTATTTT.

This clonotype was seen more than once but under ten times. The V and J genes are TRBV6-2 or TRBV6-3 and TRBJ2-5; either TRBD1 or TRBD2 may fit D (5 bases each). V was pared by 2 bases and J by 5 bases, with 9 bases between. The CDR3 is made up of 13 amino acids. The V gene's germline CDR1 is MNHEY and CDR2 SVGEGT. CDR3 amino acids: CASSYGGTETQYF. Written as DNA, the CDR3 is TGTGCCAGCAGTTACGGGGGAACCGAGACCCAGTACTTC.

The chain combines TRBV20-1 with TRBJ1-6, with unresolved D. V shed 1 base and J shed 0 bases, with 4 bases lying between them. This CDR3 spans 14 amino acids. Germline-derived CDR1 and CDR2 are DFQATT and SNEGSKA (reference sequence). As DNA, the CDR3 is TGCAGTGCTAGAGTTAGCTCCTATAATTCACCCCTCCACTTT. Translated, it gives CSARVSSYNSPLHF.

The genes are TRBV6-1 and TRBJ2-7, with 7 bases identical to TRBD2. The V segment lost 8 bases and the J segment 4 bases; nucleotides outside the gene matches: 5. The CDR3 is 12 amino acids. Germline CDR1 MNHNS, CDR2 SASEGT. The chain's CDR3 is CASLAETYEQYF. The CDR3, as DNA: TGTGCCAGCCTAGCGGAGACTTACGAGCAGTACTTC.

This clonotype turned up a few times. The rearrangement joins TRBV12-3 or TRBV12-4 to TRBJ2-2; D call uncertain. V lost 5 bases and J 4 bases, leaving 8 bases between the germline ends. The CDR3 is made up of 13 amino acids. The CDR3: CASSRAPTGELFF. Here the CDR3 DNA reads TGTGCCAGCAGTCGTGCCCCCACCGGGGAGCTGTTTTTT.

This clonotype was detected many times. The chain joins TRBV3-1 to TRBJ2-5; D may be TRBD2 (5 bases). CDR3 length: 17 residues. The germline gives CDR1 LGHDT, CDR2 YNNKEL (reference sequence). V was cut by 1 base and J by 1 base, with 16 bases left in between. The CDR3 DNA follows: TGTGCCAGCAGCCAAGCCCCCTCAAGCGGCACCCAAGAGACCCAGTACTTC. As protein: CASSQAPSSGTQETQYF.

Ten or more counts support this clonotype. The chain employs TRBV24-1 and TRBJ2-2; tentatively, D is TRBD1 (6 bases). CDR1 and CDR2 (germline): KGHDR, SFDVKD. V lost 9 bases and J lost 0, with 10 bases in between. This CDR3 has 14 residues. The CDR3 reads CATGGHANTGELFF. The CDR3 nucleotides are TGTGCCACCGGGGGACACGCGAACACCGGGGAGCTGTTTTTT.

This clonotype came up many times. This chain connects TRBV7-3 to TRBJ2-4, with no clear D. V was clipped by 4 bases and J by 0 bases, with 10 bases between them. This CDR3 has 15 amino acids. Germline CDR1 SGHTA, CDR2 FQGTGA. CDR3 amino acids: CASSSTPLAKNIQYF. In DNA, the CDR3 is TGTGCCAGCAGCTCCACCCCGCTAGCCAAAAACATTCAGTACTTC. The complete variable domain, with remaining parts taken from reference TRBV7-3 and TRBJ2-4, reads GAGVSQTPSNKVTEKGKYVELRCDPISGHTALYWYRQSLGQGPEFLIYFQGTGAADDSGLPNDRFFAVRPEGSVSTLKIQRTERGDSAVYLCASSSTPLAKNIQYFGAGTRLSVL.

There are many counts of this clonotype. CDR3 amino acids: CASSSGVNTEAFF. The DNA of the CDR3 is TGTGCCAGCAGCTCCGGGGTAAACACTGAAGCTTTCTTT. The rearrangement uses TRBV7-3 and TRBJ1-1; D gene uncertain. The CDR3 consists of 13 residues. Trimming shortened V by 4 bases and J by 2 bases, and 8 bases separated the two germline ends. Germline CDR1 is SGHTA and CDR2 is FQGTGA.

This clonotype was seen ten or more times. This chain uses TRBV7-2 with TRBJ2-3; 7 bases match TRBD2. The germline V gene encodes CDR1 SGHTA and CDR2 FQGNSA. The CDR3 has 15 residues. J was trimmed by 1 base and V by 8 bases; bases with no gene match: 9. The CDR3 DNA reads TGTGCCAGCGGATTTGCGGGAGTCGGCACAGATACGCAGTATTTT. It is translated as CASGFAGVGTDTQYF.

Many counts were recorded for this clonotype. The chain has TRBV20-1 and TRBJ2-1; 7 nucleotides agree with TRBD2. Germline values: CDR1 DFQATT, CDR2 SNEGSKA (reference sequence). The CDR3 loop spans 16 amino acids. V dropped 0 bases and J dropped 4; count of bases not matched to a gene: 9. CDR3 loop: CSARDVGGRGYNEQFF. The CDR3 nucleotides are TGCAGTGCTAGAGATGTTGGTGGGAGGGGATACAATGAGCAGTTCTTC.

The chain recombines TRBV6-4 with TRBJ2-7, with 8 positions matching TRBD2. This CDR3 has 16 amino acids. CDR1 and CDR2 from the germline V gene are MRHNA and SNTAGT. Trimming took 0 bases from V and 4 from J; bases not matched to a gene: 8. CDR3 loop: CASSDSGGAGEYEQYF. CDR3 bases: TGTGCCAGCAGTGACTCCGGTGGAGCGGGGGAGTACGAGCAGTACTTC.

The rearrangement uses TRBV2 and TRBJ1-4, with D unresolved. The CDR3 spans 14 residues. Germline CDR1 is SNHLY and CDR2 is FYNNEI. Between the trimmed V and J ends, which lost 5 bases and 0 bases, there was a span of 7 bases. The CDR3 DNA sequence: TGTGCCAGCAGTAGGGAAGCAACTAATGAAAAACTGTTTTTT. Translated, it gives CASSREATNEKLFF. Variable domain in full (rest from reference TRBV2 and TRBJ1-4): EPEVTQTPSHQVTQMGQEVILRCVPISNHLYFYWYRQILGQKVEFLVSFYNNEISEKSEIFDDQFSVERPDGSNFTLKIRSTKLEDSAMYFCASSREATNEKLFFGSGTQLSVL.

This clonotype was seen many times. This chain links TRBV7-2 with TRBJ2-5; TRBD2 matches at 8 bases. The CDR3 is made up of 16 amino acids. The germline V gene encodes CDR1 SGHTA and CDR2 FQGNSA. V lost 0 bases, J lost 2 bases, and 5 bases stayed unmatched. In DNA, the CDR3 is TGTGCCAGCAGCTTAGCCGAAGCGGGAGAACAAGAGACCCAGTACTTC. Amino acid sequence: CASSLAEAGEQETQYF. Looking up the rest from reference TRBV7-2 and TRBJ2-5 gives the full variable domain: GAGVSQSPSNKVTEKGKDVELRCDPISGHTALYWYRQSLGQGLEFLIYFQGNSAPDKSGLPSDRFSAERTGGSVSTLTIQRTQQEDSAVYLCASSLAEAGEQETQYFGPGTRLLVL.

V usage is TRBV19 and J usage is TRBJ1-5, with D hard to call. The length of the CDR3 is 16 residues. V was trimmed by 9 bases and J by 0 bases, leaving 18 bases between them. Germline V CDR1 and CDR2: LNHDA, SQIVND (reference sequence). CDR3 sequence reads: CASTRGQRHSNQPQHF. In nucleotides, the CDR3 is TGTGCCAGCACACGAGGGCAGAGACATAGCAATCAGCCCCAGCATTTT.

Comments on this clonotype: A much larger clone sits a single nucleotide away, making a read error possible. J is TRBJ1-5 and V is TRBV18, with D unresolved. This CDR3 contains 15 residues. The V gene's germline CDR1 is KGHSH and CDR2 LQKENI. V was clipped by 1 base and J by 2 bases, with 9 bases between them. This chain's CDR3 is CASSPLGYGNQPQHF. DNA of the CDR3: TGTGCCAGCTCACCACTTGGGTACGGCAATCAGCCCCAGCATTTT.

As regards this clonotype: One junction end disagrees with the germline gene, perhaps due to a read error. This sequence joins TRBV6-2 or TRBV6-3 and TRBJ1-1, with D uncertain. This CDR3 has 13 amino acids. Germline V gene data show CDR1 as MNHEY and CDR2 as SVGEGT. CDR3: CAGSWRLNTEAFF. DNA of the CDR3: TGTGCCGGCAGTTGGAGACTTAACACTGAAGCTTTCTTT.

This clonotype has just a few counts. The J gene is TRBJ2-7, the V gene TRBV28; D is perhaps TRBD1 (6 bases). The V gene's germline CDR1 is MDHEN and CDR2 SYDVKM. This CDR3 contains 16 residues. V was clipped by 5 bases and J by 2 bases, with 19 bases between them. The CDR3 nucleotides are TGTGCCAGCAGTCTCTTATCCTCCAGGGGAGCCTACGAGCAGTACTTC. Translating it yields CASSLLSSRGAYEQYF.

This clonotype was counted between two and nine times. The V call is TRBV27, the J call TRBJ2-4; 7 bases are a match to TRBD2. CDR1 and CDR2 from the germline V gene are MNHEY and SMNVEV (reference sequence). The CDR3 spans 14 residues. With V trimmed by 4 bases and J by 7 bases, 7 bases remained unmatched. CDR3 sequence reads: CASSSGLGGNIQYF. CDR3 sequence (DNA): TGTGCCAGCAGTTCCGGGCTGGGGGGGAACATTCAGTACTTC.

Remarks on this clonotype: Its ends do not fully match the called genes, so a read error is possible. The chain links TRBV28 to TRBJ1-2, with D uncertain. This CDR3 spans 15 amino acids. CDR1 and CDR2 (germline): MDHEN, SYDVKM. In DNA, the CDR3 is TGTGCCAGCAGTTTATGGCGGAGAGCTAACTATAGCTACACCTTC. This gives the protein CASSLWRRANYSYTF.

This clonotype was counted between two and nine times. CDR3 DNA: TGCGCCAGCAGCCAAAAGGGACTAGCGGGAGGGACCTACGAGCAGTACTTC. It yields the protein CASSQKGLAGGTYEQYF. The rearrangement joins TRBV4-1 to TRBJ2-7; 16 bases line up with TRBD2. The V and J ends lost 2 bases and 2 bases, in that order; junction bases with no gene match: 3. CDR3 length equals 17 residues. CDR1 is MGHRA and CDR2 is YSYEKL in the germline V gene.

The V call is TRBV7-9, the J call TRBJ2-2, with D perhaps matching TRBD1 (6 bases). The CDR3 is 16 residues long. Germline V CDR1 and CDR2: SEHNR, FQNEAQ (reference sequence). The ends were cut back, 3 bases at V and 2 bases at J, with 13 bases in the middle. The CDR3 DNA reads TGTGCCAGCAGCTTTTCCGGGACAATCAACACCGGGGAGCTGTTTTTT. Translated, it gives CASSFSGTINTGELFF.

This clonotype was seen a few times. This rearrangement joins TRBV20-1 to TRBJ1-1; unclear D gene. Looked up from germline, CDR1 is DFQATT and CDR2 is SNEGSKA (reference sequence). The CDR3 covers 13 residues. V gave up 5 bases and J gave up 4 bases, with 14 bases separating them. The CDR3 DNA reads TGCAGTGCTCCCAAGTTGGGGAGCACTGAAGCTTTCTTT. Amino acids: CSAPKLGSTEAFF.

The chain uses TRBV9 and TRBJ2-1, with D perhaps matching TRBD2 (6 bases). The CDR3 is 16 amino acids. Trimming shortened V by 4 bases and J by 3 bases, and 17 bases separated the two germline ends. CDR1 is SGDLS, CDR2 YYNGEE, per germline. CDR3 in amino acids: CASSPSLLGGYNEQFF. Here the CDR3 DNA reads TGTGCCAGCAGCCCCTCCCTTTTGGGGGGCTACAATGAGCAGTTCTTC.